These 29 T cell receptor beta chains originate from one sample sequenced in a study of graft-versus-host responses after intestinal transplantation. TCRdb's copy holds only in-frame clones and misses some; the assay was immunoSEQ multiplex PCR. The table records around 26,000 clones, 94% of them present only once. Sequences were derived from PBMCs, sampled 156 days after intestinal transplant. The source is a human patient who received an intestinal transplant, so some T cells may come from the graft donor.

This clone was counted between two and nine times. V and J are TRBV15 and TRBJ1-4; 9 bases fit TRBD1. The CDR3 is 16 amino acids. The V gene's germline CDR1 is LNHNV and CDR2 YYDKDF (reference sequence). Trimming removed 1 base from V and 7 bases from J; junction bases left unmatched: 7. CDR3: CATSRAGGQGSEKLFF. The CDR3 nucleotides read TGTGCCACCAGCAGAGCGGGGGGACAGGGTAGTGAAAAACTGTTTTTT.

The V gene is TRBV6-5, the J gene TRBJ1-3, with D unclear. V shed 4 bases and J shed 0 bases, with 7 bases lying between them. The CDR3 extends over 14 amino acids. CDR1 MNHEY and CDR2 SVGAGI come from the germline V gene. CDR3: CASSWVISGNTIYF. The CDR3 DNA is TGTGCCAGCAGTTGGGTTATCTCTGGAAACACCATATATTTT.

The CDR3 here is CASSFGSHMGNEQFF. In DNA, the CDR3 is TGTGCCAGCAGCTTCGGTAGTCATATGGGGAATGAGCAGTTCTTC. V is TRBV7-9 and J is TRBJ2-1; D gene ambiguous. Germline-derived CDR1 and CDR2 are SEHNR and FQNEAQ (reference sequence). The V and J ends lost 3 bases and 7 bases respectively, with 16 bases between them. The CDR3 is made up of 15 amino acids. Looking up the rest from reference TRBV7-9 and TRBJ2-1 gives the full variable domain: DTGVSQNPRHKITKRGQNVTFRCDPISEHNRLYWYRQTLGQGPEFLTYFQNEAQLEKSRLLSDRFSAERPKGSFSTLEIQRTEQGDSAMYLCASSFGSHMGNEQFFGPGTRLTVL.

The chain uses TRBV7-3 and TRBJ1-2, with TRBD1 matching 7 bases. V was pared by 3 bases and J by 6 bases, with 4 bases of the junction left unmatched. The germline V gene has CDR1 SGHTA and CDR2 FQGTGA. The CDR3 covers 13 residues. CDR3 loop: CASSLGQGDGYTF. The CDR3 nucleotides are TGTGCCAGCAGCTTGGGCCAGGGGGATGGCTACACCTTC. Full variable domain (outside the CDR3, taken from reference TRBV7-3 and TRBJ1-2): GAGVSQTPSNKVTEKGKYVELRCDPISGHTALYWYRQSLGQGPEFLIYFQGTGAADDSGLPNDRFFAVRPEGSVSTLKIQRTERGDSAVYLCASSLGQGDGYTFGSGTRLTVV.

V usage is TRBV13 and J usage is TRBJ1-6; D ambiguous. The V end was cut by 7 bases, the J end by 3 bases, with 10 bases between. There are 14 residues in the CDR3. In germline, CDR1 is PRHDT, CDR2 FYEKMQ (reference sequence). In DNA form, the CDR3 reads TGTGCCAGCACCCCCGGGAACTATAATTCACCCCTCCACTTT. This translates into CASTPGNYNSPLHF.

This chain links TRBV4-3 with TRBJ2-7, with D unresolved. CDR3 size: 18 residues. Trimming took 0 bases from V and 1 from J, leaving 19 bases between them. Germline CDR1 and CDR2: LGHNA and YSLEER. The CDR3 protein is CASSQETSWVLGSYEQYF. DNA of the CDR3: TGCGCCAGCAGCCAAGAAACTTCGTGGGTGCTGGGGTCCTACGAGCAGTACTTC.

The chain links TRBV14 to TRBJ2-1; 10 positions match TRBD2. Germline V gives CDR1 SGHDN, CDR2 FVKESK. The CDR3 consists of 19 residues. The V gene end was trimmed by 1 base and the J gene end by 3 bases; junction bases not matched to a gene: 12. The CDR3 sequence is CASSQATPGLASYYNEQFF. The CDR3 bases are TGTGCCAGCAGCCAAGCCACCCCGGGACTAGCGAGTTACTACAATGAGCAGTTCTTC.

V and J are TRBV19 and TRBJ1-4; D perhaps matches TRBD1 (6 bases). This CDR3 spans 15 amino acids. Trimming removed 6 bases at V and 5 bases at J, with 16 bases between. Germline V CDR1 and CDR2: LNHDA, SQIVND (reference sequence). The CDR3 DNA reads TGTGCCAGTAGCCGCAGGGGTCTAGGGAATGAAAAACTGTTTTTT. This codes for CASSRRGLGNEKLFF.

This chain connects TRBV5-1 to TRBJ2-3; possible D gene TRBD2, 6 bases. From germline, CDR1 is SGHRS and CDR2 YFSETQ. The CDR3 is 14 amino acids. The ends were cut back, 4 bases at V and 2 bases at J, with 11 bases in the middle. Here the CDR3 reads CASSQGTFTDTQYF. CDR3 nucleotides: TGCGCCAGCAGCCAAGGGACTTTCACAGATACGCAGTATTTT.

The chain couples TRBV11-2 to TRBJ1-1; a possible D gene is TRBD1 (5 bases). The V gene lost 0 bases and the J gene lost 5 bases, with 13 bases spanning the gap. This CDR3 is 15 amino acids long. The germline V gene has CDR1 SGHAT and CDR2 FQNNGV. This chain's CDR3 is CASSLDGGVSTEAFF. CDR3 DNA sequence: TGTGCCAGCAGCTTAGACGGGGGGGTGTCAACTGAAGCTTTCTTT.

The rearrangement uses TRBV11-2 and TRBJ2-3; no firm D call. The CDR3 consists of 13 residues. CDR1 is SGHAT and CDR2 is FQNNGV in the germline V gene. Trimming took off 5 bases at V and 5 bases at J, with 11 bases between the two ends. CDR3 bases: TGTGCCAGCAGCCCTCAGACTGGAGATACGCAGTATTTT. Its protein product is CASSPQTGDTQYF.

The V call is TRBV19, the J call TRBJ2-7; D not resolved. Germline V CDR1 and CDR2: LNHDA, SQIVND (reference sequence). Trimming took off 2 bases at V and 2 bases at J, with 10 bases between the two ends. This CDR3 is 14 amino acids long. The DNA for the CDR3 is TGTGCCAGTAGTATAAGGCCTAGGACCTACGAGCAGTACTTC. Its protein product is CASSIRPRTYEQYF.

This rearrangement joins TRBV5-6 to TRBJ1-1, with a tentative D call TRBD1 (6 bases). Germline V gene sequence: CDR1 SGHDT, CDR2 YYEEEE. The V and J ends lost 4 bases and 1 base respectively, with 8 bases between them. The CDR3 contains 13 residues. The CDR3 reads CASSGQRNTEAFF. CDR3 nucleotide sequence: TGTGCCAGCAGCGGACAGAGGAACACTGAAGCTTTCTTT. The full variable domain, its missing parts supplied by reference TRBV5-6 and TRBJ1-1, is DAGVTQSPTHLIKTRGQQVTLRCSPKSGHDTVSWYQQALGQGPQFIFQYYEEEERQRGNFPDRFSGHQFPNYSSELNVNALLLGDSALYLCASSGQRNTEAFFGQGTRLTVV.

The rearrangement joins TRBV6-5 to TRBJ2-5; tentative D call: TRBD2 (5 bases). CDR1 and CDR2 (germline): MNHEY, SVGAGI. V was clipped by 4 bases and J by 5 bases, with 14 bases between them. The CDR3 runs 14 residues. The CDR3 loop is CASSFAGSGETQYF. The CDR3 nucleotides are TGTGCCAGCAGTTTTGCGGGCTCGGGGGAGACCCAGTACTTC.

The V call is TRBV4-1, the J call TRBJ2-1; maybe TRBD1 (6 bases). The V gene's germline CDR1 is MGHRA and CDR2 YSYEKL. This CDR3 contains 14 residues. The germline V and J ends were trimmed by 1 base and 6 bases, with 10 bases remaining between them. CDR3 sequence (DNA): TGCGCCAGCAGCCAAGCAGGGGCCCCCAATGAGCAGTTCTTC. Its protein is CASSQAGAPNEQFF.

V usage is TRBV6-5 and J usage is TRBJ2-7; D is possibly TRBD1 (6 bases). V shed 5 bases and J shed 6 bases, with 11 bases lying between them. The CDR3 extends over 12 amino acids. Germline CDR1 MNHEY, CDR2 SVGAGI. The CDR3 reads CASSPTGREQYF. The CDR3 nucleotides read TGTGCCAGCAGTCCGACAGGTCGCGAGCAGTACTTC.

The chain carries TRBV11-2 and TRBJ2-3; 9 positions agree with TRBD2. Germline CDR1 reads SGHAT; CDR2 reads FQNNGV. There are 16 residues in the CDR3. V lost 1 base to trimming and J lost 2 bases; unmatched junction nucleotides: 4. DNA for the CDR3: TGTGCCAGCAGCTTAGTAGCGGGGGCCCACACAGATACGCAGTATTTT. Amino acid sequence: CASSLVAGAHTDTQYF.

The genes are TRBV5-5 and TRBJ1-2; D is undetermined. The germline V gene has CDR1 SGHKS and CDR2 YYEKEE (reference sequence). This CDR3 comprises 14 residues. Trimming took off 4 bases at V and 4 bases at J, with 14 bases between the two ends. The chain's CDR3 is CASSRRRKGYGYTF. The CDR3, as DNA: TGTGCCAGCAGCCGCCGACGGAAGGGCTATGGCTACACCTTC.

The chain has TRBV14 and TRBJ2-1, with 10 bases that match TRBD1. V was pared by 5 bases and J by 8 bases, with 9 bases of the junction left unmatched. The CDR3 contains 15 residues. Germline V gene data show CDR1 as SGHDN and CDR2 as FVKESK. The CDR3 DNA is TGTGCCAGCAGCGTCCGGGACAGGGGTTTTTATGAGCAGTTCTTC. Translated, it gives CASSVRDRGFYEQFF.

V is TRBV19 and J is TRBJ1-2, with TRBD1 matching 7 bases. Germline lookup yields CDR1 LNHDA and CDR2 SQIVND (reference sequence). The CDR3 totals 17 residues. J was trimmed by 1 base and V by 2 bases; bases with no gene match: 10. The chain's CDR3 is CASSISAGTAHNYGYTF. In DNA form, the CDR3 reads TGTGCCAGTAGTATAAGCGCCGGGACAGCACATAACTATGGCTACACCTTC. The full variable domain, completed using reference TRBV19 and TRBJ1-2, is DGGITQSPKYLFRKEGQNVTLSCEQNLNHDAMYWYRQDPGQGLRLIYYSQIVNDFQKGDIAEGYSVSREKKESFPLTVTSAQKNPTAFYLCASSISAGTAHNYGYTFGSGTRLTVV.

A word on this clone: This CDR3 is also generated by other DNA sequences in the sample. The rearrangement uses TRBV4-2 and TRBJ1-5; D not certain. The CDR3 extends over 17 amino acids. The germline V gene has CDR1 LGHNA and CDR2 YNFKEQ. V lost 0 bases to trimming and J lost 3 bases, with 15 bases between them. The CDR3 sequence is CASSQEMIPGINQPQHF. The CDR3, as DNA: TGTGCCAGCAGCCAAGAAATGATCCCAGGAATCAATCAGCCCCAGCATTTT.

This chain links TRBV27 with TRBJ2-1, with TRBD2 matching over 16 bases. This CDR3 is built from 15 residues. CDR1 MNHEY and CDR2 SMNVEV come from the germline V gene (reference sequence). Trimming removed 5 bases from V and 8 bases from J; junction bases left unmatched: 3. DNA of the CDR3: TGTGCCAGCAGTCCAGGGACTAGCGGGGGGGATGAGCAGTTCTTC. Residues: CASSPGTSGGDEQFF.

This clone appeared once. The V and J genes are TRBV19 and TRBJ1-1; the match to TRBD1 covers 9 bases. The germline gives CDR1 LNHDA, CDR2 SQIVND (reference sequence). The length of the CDR3 is 16 residues. V shed 1 base and J 3 bases; nucleotides not matched to a gene: 6. The CDR3, as DNA: TGTGCCAGTAGTATAGCCCCCGGGACAGGGTACACTGAAGCTTTCTTT. Its protein product is CASSIAPGTGYTEAFF.

The chain links TRBV30 to TRBJ1-1; D gene ambiguous. With 2 bases removed from V and 7 bases from J, the gap between germline ends came to 8 bases. The germline gives CDR1 GTSNPN, CDR2 SVGIG (reference sequence). The CDR3 is 11 amino acids. The CDR3 sequence: CAWSSGYEAFF. The CDR3 nucleotides read TGTGCCTGGAGTTCAGGCTATGAAGCTTTCTTT.

The chain is built from TRBV4-2 and TRBJ2-3; 9 bases align to TRBD2. This CDR3 spans 17 amino acids. Trimming took 1 base from V and 2 from J; bases not matched to a gene: 7. The V gene's germline CDR1 is LGHNA and CDR2 YNFKEQ. CDR3 sequence (DNA): TGTGCCAGCAGCCAAGCCCAGCGGGGGGCCTTCACAGATACGCAGTATTTT. Its translation: CASSQAQRGAFTDTQYF.

In this sample, this clone turned up once. Different DNA sequences within this sample yield the same CDR3. The chain employs TRBV6-5 and TRBJ1-6; 9 positions agree with TRBD1. This CDR3 has 14 residues. Trimming at V came to 8 bases and at J to 8 bases, leaving 7 bases not matched to a gene. CDR1 and CDR2 from the germline V gene are MNHEY and SVGAGI. CDR3 sequence reads: CASCPGQGYSPLHF. The CDR3 coding sequence is TGTGCCAGCTGCCCGGGACAGGGTTATTCACCCCTCCACTTT.

This chain uses TRBV11-1 with TRBJ2-7; TRBD1 matches 11 bases. The CDR3 runs to 16 residues. The germline V gene encodes CDR1 SGHAT and CDR2 FQDESV (reference sequence). The V and J ends lost 5 bases and 1 base, in that order; junction bases with no gene match: 7. The CDR3 region is CASSDRTGGASYEQYF. The DNA of the CDR3 is TGTGCCAGCAGCGACCGGACAGGGGGCGCGTCCTACGAGCAGTACTTC.

This chain connects TRBV19 to TRBJ2-1; TRBD2 matches at 7 bases. This CDR3 has 11 residues. V dropped 3 bases and J dropped 10; count of bases not matched to a gene: 0. Germline CDR1 LNHDA, CDR2 SQIVND (reference sequence). The CDR3 is CASSMGLEQFF. The CDR3 DNA follows: TGTGCCAGTAGTATGGGACTAGAGCAGTTCTTC.

The rearrangement joins TRBV4-2 to TRBJ1-2; D is uncertain. The length of the CDR3 is 13 residues. Trimming pared 1 base from V and 3 bases from J, leaving 6 bases between. The germline V gene encodes CDR1 LGHNA and CDR2 YNFKEQ. The CDR3 sequence is CASSQGHYYGYTF. In DNA form, the CDR3 reads TGTGCCAGCAGCCAAGGACATTACTATGGCTACACCTTC.